The subject of this entry is one TCR beta chain. Its antigen is unknown. One base away there is no much larger clone; base qualities are not given. Clipping removes 7 bases from V and 2 bases from J, with 5 as the unmatched junction base count. From a lookup of the germline V gene, CDR1 and CDR2 are SQVTM and ANQGSEA. The CDR3 goes from the cysteine to the phenylalanine over 14 residues. Of the read, only the CDR3 DNA is kept; its 42 bases are in frame from base 1. The donors were healthy, HIV-negative adults with no recently reported acute infections or vaccinations. Only Caucasian adults living in Nashville, Tennessee, USA were represented among the donors. CD4+ T cells were enriched by magnetic negative selection, after which naive cells were positively selected on CD45RA and the negative fraction was taken as the memory subset. Blood was obtained by leukapheresis, after which PBMCs were separated by Ficoll-Histopaque density gradient centrifugation and cryopreserved in liquid nitrogen vapor phase. Analytical flow cytometry was used to check the purity and quantity of every magnetically sorted T cell population. Genomic DNA was isolated from every sorted fraction and measured by UV absorbance on a Nanodrop 2000c.

Using the deep immunoSEQ assay, TCR CDR3 regions were amplified from genomic DNA by multiplex PCR. Extracted genomic DNA from each cell subset was spread evenly across all wells of several immunoSEQ 96-well plates, with each plate serving as a replicate. For sorted subsets, roughly 0.2 ug genomic DNA, equal to some 30,000 T cell genomes, was loaded into each replicate PCR. Purified libraries were quantified with a Qubit 3.0 fluorometer, sized on a Bioanalyzer 2100, and re-quantified with the KAPA Library Quantification kit. Every immunoSEQ 96-well plate was sequenced on a dedicated single-read 150-cycle Illumina NextSeq 550 flow cell. The authors' analysis ran thus. Because the immunoSEQ output included only junctional sequences and no quality scores, the filtering could not be the same as the filtering used for full-length reads. Sequences were annotated with PyIR, a Python wrapper for IgBLAST v1.9, and V/J genes and CDR3 were assigned using IMGT germline references. Reads with weak V/J assignments (E-value above 1e-6), missing CDR3, stop codons, out-of-frame junctions, or ambiguous translated residues were removed. V3J clonotypes were defined as sequences sharing an identical inferred V gene, J gene, and CDR3 amino acid sequence. Percentage overlap between repertoires was computed as shared unique clonotypes divided by the size of the smaller repertoire. Repertoire richness was assessed with RTK rarefaction, the Chao1 estimator, and Recon v2.1 estimates of unobserved clonotypes. For all TCRbeta clonotypes obtained by the gDNA method from a handful of donors, generation probabilities were computed with OLGA. TCRdb provides this immuneACCESS table in a form limited to in-frame rearrangements. Some clones are lacking; in checked studies, under half of them reflect an unresolved V gene, and why the rest are absent is not known. That table is the source of V, J and clone size, and D and trimming were worked out from the DNA. The sample table lists some 2,400,000 clones, approximately 94% of them with a count of one. Less than 0.15% of the sample goes to the ten largest clones.

This record belongs to a study of shared clonotypes between healthy human individuals (TCRdb year 2020). Regarding the research as a whole: A couple of women and a few men aged 18 to 49 years were included in the cohort. Different laboratories and diverse techniques were used to prepare libraries and sequence TCR repertoires, to increase sequencing depth and limit assay-specific biases. The study deeply sequenced blood TCR repertoires of five healthy adults to estimate repertoire size and the extent of clonotype sharing between individuals. Per donor, leukapheresis produced somewhere between about 0.85 and 8.9 billion PBMCs. For each donor, three plates each were used for CD4 naive and CD4 memory, two plates were used for CD8 naive, and one plate was used for CD8 memory.

What the research found in general, with its limitations: Larger estimated clonotype richness was generally found for naive subsets than for memory subsets. When a few donors were compared, the shared fraction of clonotypes was approximately 5% for naive CD4, about 4% for naive CD8, about 2.4% for memory CD4, and 0.3% to 0.5% for memory CD8. Sampling was restricted to blood, and TCR repertoires in tissue are likely to differ from TCR repertoires in blood. Compared with non-shared clonotypes, the clonotypes found in all four sorted-subset donors had higher generation probabilities. Pairwise subsampling led to the expectation that sequencing depth would affect the degree of clonotype sharing among donors. Incomplete sequencing was indicated by rarefaction of sorted-subset datasets, despite the large sequencing depth. Because the study included a small number of donors, the genetic and exposure-history diversity represented was limited.

The sequence was collected from a man younger than 35 in good health. The V gene is TRBV29-1 and the J gene is TRBJ2-2, with TRBD2 identical over 9 junction bases. Sequenced sample: naive CD4+ T cells sorted from blood. This specimen's cell subset or site label, interpreted: CD45RA+ positively selected. CDR3 protein: CSGTGTSNTGELFF. The DNA reads as follows: TGCAGCGGCACCGGGACTAGCAACACCGGGGAGCTGTTTTTT.